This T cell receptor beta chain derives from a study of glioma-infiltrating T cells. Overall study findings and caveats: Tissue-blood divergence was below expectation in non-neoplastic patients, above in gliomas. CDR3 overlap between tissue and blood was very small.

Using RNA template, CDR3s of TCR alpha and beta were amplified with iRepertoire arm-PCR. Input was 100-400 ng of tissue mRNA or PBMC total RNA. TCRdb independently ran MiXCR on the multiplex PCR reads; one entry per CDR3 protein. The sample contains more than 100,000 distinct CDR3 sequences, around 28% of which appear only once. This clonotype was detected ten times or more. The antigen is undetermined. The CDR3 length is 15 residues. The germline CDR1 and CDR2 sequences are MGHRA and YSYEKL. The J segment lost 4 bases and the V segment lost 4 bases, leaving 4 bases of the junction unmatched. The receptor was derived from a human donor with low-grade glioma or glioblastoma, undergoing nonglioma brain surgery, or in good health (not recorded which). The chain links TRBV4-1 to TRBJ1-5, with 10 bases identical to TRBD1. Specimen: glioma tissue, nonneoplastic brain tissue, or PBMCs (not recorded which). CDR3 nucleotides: TGCGCCAGCAGCCTGGACAGGGGGATTAATCAGCCCCAGCATTTT. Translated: CASSLDRGINQPQHF.